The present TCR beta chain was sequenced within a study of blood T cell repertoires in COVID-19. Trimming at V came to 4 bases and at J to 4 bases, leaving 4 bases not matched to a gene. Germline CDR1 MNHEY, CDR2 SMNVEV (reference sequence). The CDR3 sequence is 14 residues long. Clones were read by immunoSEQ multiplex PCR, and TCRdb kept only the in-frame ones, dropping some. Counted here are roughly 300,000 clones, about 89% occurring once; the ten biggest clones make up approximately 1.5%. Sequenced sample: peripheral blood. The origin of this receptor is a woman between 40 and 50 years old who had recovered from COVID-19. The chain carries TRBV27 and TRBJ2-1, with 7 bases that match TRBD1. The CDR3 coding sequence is TGTGCCAGCAGTTCCCGGGACAGTTACAATGAGCAGTTCTTC. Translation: CASSSRDSYNEQFF.